This T cell receptor beta chain comes out of a study of tumor-infiltrating lymphocytes in localized non-small cell lung cancer. In the study overall: From each patient, both tumor and uninvolved lung, non-adjacent to tumor, were sampled. Study-level results: T-cell fraction did not differ between immunotypes IM1 and IM2. Tumor T-cell fraction from TCR sequencing was not associated with recurrence-free survival (p = 0.61). Not all patients were TCR sequenced, owing to tissue quantity.

CDR1 is SNHLY and CDR2 is FYNNEI in the germline V gene. The CDR3 totals 12 residues. V was trimmed by 5 bases and J by 7 bases, leaving 11 bases between them. This clone was observed a handful of times. Its antigen remains unidentified. Method: immunoSEQ multiplex PCR; TCRdb's copy keeps in-frame clones and lacks some. Here the sample spans approximately 13,000 clones, more than 65% being singletons. The gene calls are TRBV2 and TRBJ1-1, with D unclear. What was sequenced was lung tumor tissue. The receptor's source is a human donor with non-small cell lung cancer. In DNA form, the CDR3 reads TGTGCCAGCAGTTACGCACACGTTGAAGCTTTCTTT. Its protein is CASSYAHVEAFF. Based on the CDR3 plus reference TRBV2 and TRBJ1-1, the full variable domain is EPEVTQTPSHQVTQMGQEVILRCVPISNHLYFYWYRQILGQKVEFLVSFYNNEISEKSEIFDDQFSVERPDGSNFTLKIRSTKLEDSAMYFCASSYAHVEAFFGQGTRLTVV.